Shown below are 30 T cell receptor beta chains from a single sample sequenced in a study of PD-L1 blockade in urothelial cancer. Time point defined: pretreatment peripheral blood. Produced via immunoSEQ multiplex PCR; TCRdb's table is partial and in-frame only. The table records tens of thousands of clones, approximately 72% of them present only once. This sample comprised PBMCs, obtained around atezolizumab (anti-PD-L1) treatment. The receptor set was obtained from a man aged 65-85 years with urothelial cancer.

The V and J genes are TRBV19 and TRBJ1-5, with TRBD1 as a possible D gene (6 bases). The germline gives CDR1 LNHDA, CDR2 SQIVND (reference sequence). V lost 5 bases to trimming and J lost 4 bases, with 21 bases between them. This CDR3 spans 17 amino acids. The CDR3 DNA follows: TGTGCCAGTAGTTTCTTTTCGACAGGCGTTCGGAATCAGCCCCAGCATTTT. Its protein product is CASSFFSTGVRNQPQHF.

The rearrangement links TRBV5-1 to TRBJ1-3, with D possibly TRBD1 on 6 matching bases. Trimming stripped 3 bases from V and 0 bases from J, with 13 bases between. CDR1 is SGHRS, CDR2 YFSETQ, per germline. This CDR3 comprises 16 residues. CDR3 amino acids: CASSSGGPSSGNTIYF. The CDR3 DNA reads as TGCGCCAGCAGCTCGGGGGGCCCGAGCTCTGGAAACACCATATATTTT. The entire variable domain, with the rest obtained from reference TRBV5-1 and TRBJ1-3, is as follows: KAGVTQTPRYLIKTRGQQVTLSCSPISGHRSVSWYQQTPGQGLQFLFEYFSETQRNKGNFPGRFSGRQFSNSRSEMNVSTLELGDSALYLCASSSGGPSSGNTIYFGEGSWLTVV.

The chain recombines TRBV5-4 with TRBJ2-7, with D perhaps TRBD1 (6 bases). Germline CDR1 reads SGHNT; CDR2 reads YYREEE (reference sequence). The V and J ends lost 7 bases and 0 bases respectively, with 17 bases between them. The CDR3 extends over 15 amino acids. The CDR3 DNA reads as TGTGCCAGCGGCGACGGTACAGGGTTCTCCTACGAGCAGTACTTC. Its protein product is CASGDGTGFSYEQYF. Full variable domain (rest looked up from reference TRBV5-4 and TRBJ2-7): ETGVTQSPTHLIKTRGQQVTLRCSSQSGHNTVSWYQQALGQGPQFIFQYYREEENGRGNFPPRFSGLQFPNYSSELNVNALELDDSALYLCASGDGTGFSYEQYFGPGTRLTVT.

The genes are TRBV28 and TRBJ1-5; 7 nucleotides match TRBD1. The CDR3 length is 14 residues. V lost 4 bases to trimming and J lost 3 bases; unmatched junction nucleotides: 3. Looked up from germline, CDR1 is MDHEN and CDR2 is SYDVKM. The CDR3 DNA is TGTGCCAGCAGTTCGACAGGGTTCAATCAGCCCCAGCATTTT. Translated: CASSSTGFNQPQHF. The full variable domain, rest sourced from reference TRBV28 and TRBJ1-5, is DVKVTQSSRYLVKRTGEKVFLECVQDMDHENMFWYRQDPGLGLRLIYFSYDVKMKEKGDIPEGYSVSREKKERFSLILESASTNQTSMYLCASSSTGFNQPQHFGDGTRLSIL.

The V and J genes are TRBV7-2 and TRBJ2-3; 7 nucleotides match TRBD2. CDR3 length: 17 amino acids. From germline, CDR1 is SGHTA and CDR2 FQGNSA. V lost 4 bases and J lost 11; bases outside the gene matches: 21. Written as DNA, the CDR3 is TGTGCCAGCAGCTCCCAGGGTGGCGGGGGACCCCTAGAGAGGCAGTATTTT. This sequence encodes CASSSQGGGGPLERQYF. The full variable domain, completed using reference TRBV7-2 and TRBJ2-3, is GAGVSQSPSNKVTEKGKDVELRCDPISGHTALYWYRQSLGQGLEFLIYFQGNSAPDKSGLPSDRFSAERTGGSVSTLTIQRTQQEDSAVYLCASSSQGGGGPLERQYFGPGTRLTVL.

The chain employs TRBV4-3 and TRBJ2-1; D ambiguous. The ends were cut back, 0 bases at V and 6 bases at J, with 18 bases in the middle. Germline values: CDR1 LGHNA, CDR2 YSLEER. The CDR3 sequence is 17 residues long. The DNA of the CDR3 is TGCGCCAGCAGCCAAGATCCTGACGGGTCCGGATTCAATGAGCAGTTCTTC. This codes for CASSQDPDGSGFNEQFF.

The V call is TRBV29-1, the J call TRBJ2-3; 9 bases line up with TRBD1. With V trimmed by 6 bases and J by 3 bases, 7 bases remained unmatched. The V gene's germline CDR1 is SQVTM and CDR2 ANQGSEA. The CDR3 is 14 amino acids. The CDR3 nucleotides are TGCAGCGTGAGCCGGGACAGGGTAACAGATACGCAGTATTTT. Residues: CSVSRDRVTDTQYF.

This clone was detected only a few times. V and J are TRBV5-1 and TRBJ2-3, with 16 bases fitting TRBD2. The CDR3 loop spans 18 amino acids. Germline CDR1 and CDR2: SGHRS and YFSETQ. V trimming: 5 bases; J trimming: 3 bases; junction bases outside the gene matches: 9. The DNA of the CDR3 is TGCGCCAGCAGGCTCGGGACTAGCGGGAGGGCCAGAACAGATACGCAGTATTTT. Translation: CASRLGTSGRARTDTQYF.

This clone is categorized as medium-sized. V and J are TRBV7-9 and TRBJ1-6; TRBD1 matches at 12 bases. After removal of 5 bases from V and 9 bases from J, the junction contained 2 bases not matched to a gene. Germline assignment: CDR1 SEHNR and CDR2 FQNEAQ (reference sequence). The CDR3 totals 14 residues. The CDR3 DNA follows: TGTGCCAGCAGCCCGGGACAGGGGGCTTCACCCCTCCACTTT. Translating gives CASSPGQGASPLHF.

This chain joins TRBV30 and TRBJ2-2; 9 bases line up with TRBD1. J was trimmed by 6 bases and V by 0 bases; bases with no gene match: 5. This CDR3 has 15 residues. Germline V lookup: CDR1 GTSNPN, CDR2 SVGIG (reference sequence). CDR3 protein: CAWSVGGQGSGELFF. Here the CDR3 DNA reads TGTGCCTGGAGTGTAGGCGGACAGGGGTCCGGGGAGCTGTTTTTT.

V usage is TRBV7-2 and J usage is TRBJ2-5; 15 bases align to TRBD2. There are 17 residues in the CDR3. CDR1 SGHTA and CDR2 FQGNSA come from the germline V gene. The ends lost 4 bases at V and 4 bases at J; junction bases unmatched: 7. The CDR3 bases are TGTGCCAGCAGCTCCGGGACTAGCGGGAGGTTTGCAGAGACCCAGTACTTC. Protein product: CASSSGTSGRFAETQYF.

The V call is TRBV2, the J call TRBJ2-1; 8 bases align to TRBD2. Germline CDR1 SNHLY, CDR2 FYNNEI. The CDR3 is 11 amino acids. V trimming: 8 bases; J trimming: 13 bases; junction bases outside the gene matches: 7. This CDR3 reads CASALREGQFF. CDR3 DNA: TGTGCCAGCGCCCTACGGGAGGGCCAGTTCTTC.

CDR3 sequence (DNA): TGTGCCAGCAGCTTAGATCCACCAGGCACGGGCTACACCTTC. It translates to CASSLDPPGTGYTF. The rearrangement links TRBV7-2 to TRBJ1-2; no clear D gene. This CDR3 is built from 14 residues. The V gene's germline CDR1 is SGHTA and CDR2 FQGNSA. The germline V and J ends were trimmed by 1 base and 8 bases, with 14 bases remaining between them. Based on the CDR3 plus reference TRBV7-2 and TRBJ1-2, the full variable domain is GAGVSQSPSNKVTEKGKDVELRCDPISGHTALYWYRQSLGQGLEFLIYFQGNSAPDKSGLPSDRFSAERTGGSVSTLTIQRTQQEDSAVYLCASSLDPPGTGYTFGSGTRLTVV.

This CDR3 reads CASSPSTGKYTEAFF. The CDR3 bases are TGTGCCAGCAGTCCTTCGACAGGGAAGTACACTGAAGCTTTCTTT. The V call is TRBV28, the J call TRBJ1-1; 7 nucleotides match TRBD1. The length of the CDR3 is 15 residues. Looked up from germline, CDR1 is MDHEN and CDR2 is SYDVKM. The V gene end was trimmed by 5 bases and the J gene end by 3 bases; junction bases not matched to a gene: 9.

The chain employs TRBV27 and TRBJ1-2; 8 bases are a match to TRBD1. After removal of 4 bases from V and 5 bases from J, the junction contained 3 bases not matched to a gene. From germline, CDR1 is MNHEY and CDR2 SMNVEV (reference sequence). The CDR3 has 13 amino acids. In nucleotides, the CDR3 is TGTGCCAGCAGTTCCCGGACAGGGTATGGCTACACCTTC. Protein sequence: CASSSRTGYGYTF.

This clone was detected a few times. This chain connects TRBV2 to TRBJ1-5; TRBD1 is a possible D gene (6 bases). Trimming cost V 6 bases and J 1 base, with 13 bases left between them. The CDR3 is 15 residues long. Germline loops: CDR1 SNHLY, CDR2 FYNNEI. The CDR3 DNA follows: TGTGCCAGCAGAGGGACCAGGGGCAGCAATCAGCCCCAGCATTTT. Protein: CASRGTRGSNQPQHF. The variable domain in full, completed from reference TRBV2 and TRBJ1-5, reads EPEVTQTPSHQVTQMGQEVILRCVPISNHLYFYWYRQILGQKVEFLVSFYNNEISEKSEIFDDQFSVERPDGSNFTLKIRSTKLEDSAMYFCASRGTRGSNQPQHFGDGTRLSIL.

The table lists this clone with a few counts. This rearrangement joins TRBV6-5 to TRBJ1-1; 7 bases agree with TRBD1. The germline V gene has CDR1 MNHEY and CDR2 SVGAGI. The V and J ends lost 4 bases and 5 bases, in that order; junction bases with no gene match: 10. CDR3 size: 15 residues. CDR3 sequence reads: CASSLSGQARTEAFF. The DNA of the CDR3 is TGTGCCAGCAGTTTATCAGGACAGGCTAGAACTGAAGCTTTCTTT.

This rearrangement joins TRBV27 to TRBJ2-2; TRBD1 matches at 7 bases. Germline assignment: CDR1 MNHEY and CDR2 SMNVEV (reference sequence). V shed 5 bases, J shed 6 bases, and the junction held 9 bases outside the gene matches. The CDR3 extends over 15 amino acids. The CDR3 bases are TGTGCCAGCAGTCCGGACAGGTCCGGCGCCGGGGAGCTGTTTTTT. The encoded protein is CASSPDRSGAGELFF.

The chain recombines TRBV7-3 with TRBJ2-1, with 7 bases aligning to TRBD2. There are 13 residues in the CDR3. V was clipped by 2 bases and J by 10 bases; unmatched bases: 5. Germline CDR1 reads SGHTA; CDR2 reads FQGTGA. CDR3 region: CASSLASGTEQFF. In DNA, the CDR3 is TGTGCCAGCAGCTTAGCCAGCGGGACCGAGCAGTTCTTC.

This chain connects TRBV29-1 to TRBJ2-7; D perhaps matches TRBD1 (6 bases). Per the germline V gene, CDR1 is SQVTM and CDR2 is ANQGSEA. V was cut by 4 bases and J by 2 bases, with 21 bases left in between. CDR3 size: 16 residues. CDR3: CSVVARDTIGTYEQYF. Written as DNA, the CDR3 is TGCAGCGTTGTTGCCCGGGACACCATTGGCACCTACGAGCAGTACTTC.

This clone was seen a few times. The chain recombines TRBV15 with TRBJ1-2; D unclear. The ends were cut back, 1 base at V and 0 bases at J, with 9 bases in the middle. The CDR3 runs to 15 residues. Germline CDR1 reads LNHNV; CDR2 reads YYDKDF (reference sequence). The CDR3 loop reads CATSRARSANYGYTF. DNA of the CDR3: TGTGCCACCAGCAGAGCCCGATCAGCTAACTATGGCTACACCTTC.

This chain joins TRBV25-1 and TRBJ1-2; D is ambiguous. The V end lost 3 bases, the J end lost 4 bases, and 12 bases lay between the germline ends. The CDR3 consists of 14 residues. Germline assignment: CDR1 MGHDK and CDR2 SYGVNS. CDR3 residues: CASSDRIAPYGYTF. The CDR3 bases are TGTGCCAGCAGTGATAGGATAGCCCCCTATGGCTACACCTTC.

V is TRBV29-1 and J is TRBJ2-1; D might be TRBD2 (6 bases). V was pared by 2 bases and J by 3 bases, with 11 bases between. In germline, CDR1 is SQVTM, CDR2 ANQGSEA. This CDR3 comprises 14 residues. Here the CDR3 reads CSVETGERYNEQFF. CDR3 nucleotides: TGCAGCGTTGAAACGGGGGAACGCTACAATGAGCAGTTCTTC.

The chain employs TRBV11-2 and TRBJ2-1; D ambiguous. The CDR3 contains 14 residues. V shed 0 bases and J shed 6 bases, with 9 bases lying between them. Germline V gene lookup returns CDR1 SGHAT and CDR2 FQNNGV. The CDR3 here is CASSLDIRVNEQFF. The CDR3 DNA reads as TGTGCCAGCAGCTTAGATATCCGGGTCAATGAGCAGTTCTTC.

The CDR3 coding sequence is TGTGCCAGCAGCCAGAAAGGGGCTCGGAGCGGGGAGCTGTTTTTT. Amino acid sequence: CASSQKGARSGELFF. The chain has TRBV14 and TRBJ2-2; D possibly corresponds to TRBD1 (5 bases). The CDR3 is 15 residues long. Trimming shortened V by 3 bases and J by 7 bases, and 15 bases separated the two germline ends. Germline assignment: CDR1 SGHDN and CDR2 FVKESK.

V gene TRBV2 combines with J gene TRBJ2-2; possible D gene TRBD2, 5 bases. The CDR3 runs 13 residues. Germline CDR1 and CDR2: SNHLY and FYNNEI. V was cut by 5 bases and J by 4 bases, with 8 bases left in between. For the CDR3, the DNA is TGTGCCAGCAGTCCTAGCACCACCGGGGAGCTGTTTTTT. Encoded protein: CASSPSTTGELFF.

V is TRBV5-4 and J is TRBJ2-2; TRBD1 agrees at 8 bases. Trimming at V came to 4 bases and at J to 4 bases, leaving 9 bases not matched to a gene. Germline CDR1 and CDR2: SGHNT and YYREEE (reference sequence). This CDR3 is 16 amino acids long. The DNA for the CDR3 is TGTGCCAGCAGCGGACAGGGCTGGCTGGGCACCGGGGAGCTGTTTTTT. Its translation is CASSGQGWLGTGELFF.

The chain uses TRBV6-6 and TRBJ2-1; 8 nucleotides match TRBD2. V lost 8 bases to trimming and J lost 4 bases; unmatched junction nucleotides: 7. CDR1 and CDR2 from the germline V gene are MNHNY and SVGAGI (reference sequence). The CDR3 runs to 14 residues. The DNA of the CDR3 is TGTGCCAGCCGAACTAGCGGCCATTACAATGAGCAGTTCTTC. It yields the protein CASRTSGHYNEQFF.

This clone was found a few times. The genes are TRBV19 and TRBJ1-1; D ambiguous. V was cut by 2 bases and J by 3 bases, with 7 bases left in between. The CDR3 extends over 13 amino acids. From germline, CDR1 is LNHDA and CDR2 SQIVND (reference sequence). This chain's CDR3 is CASSISGYTEAFF. The DNA of the CDR3 is TGTGCCAGTAGTATATCGGGGTACACTGAAGCTTTCTTT. Combining the CDR3 with reference TRBV19 and TRBJ1-1 gives the whole variable domain DGGITQSPKYLFRKEGQNVTLSCEQNLNHDAMYWYRQDPGQGLRLIYYSQIVNDFQKGDIAEGYSVSREKKESFPLTVTSAQKNPTAFYLCASSISGYTEAFFGQGTRLTVV.

This clone was observed a few times. This chain uses TRBV11-3 with TRBJ2-1; TRBD2 matches 7 bases. The CDR3 has 16 residues. Germline V gene lookup returns CDR1 SGHNT and CDR2 YENEEA. With V trimmed by 5 bases and J by 0 bases, 7 bases remained unmatched. CDR3 amino acids: CASSRLAGNSYNEQFF. The CDR3 DNA sequence: TGTGCCAGCAGCCGTTTAGCGGGTAACTCCTACAATGAGCAGTTCTTC.